This TCR beta chain came from a study of cytomegalovirus exposure and HLA in healthy donors (dated by TCRdb to 2017 to 2019). Looking at the study overall: An earlier analysis of 587 of the donors reported over 250 Gb of sequence data and about 120 million unique TCR beta sequences obtained from 150 million to 200 million T cells. The number of donors typed differed by locus, with roughly 620-640 for A, B, C, DRB1 and DQB1, over 500 for DQA1, 606 for DPA1, and about 450 for DPB1. A later analysis re-analyzed previously published TCR beta repertoires from approximately 700 donors and added high-resolution HLA genotyping to study TCR occurrence patterns. An early release covering more than 500 HLA-typed donors comprised about 300 gigabases of sequencing data and around 85 million unique TCR sequences. All discovery cohort repertoires had been generated using a single sequencing platform. In the later analysis, no new phenotypic data were used to find candidate immune exposures; instead, reliance was placed on TCR beta sequences and their occurrence across donors. Of the roughly 400 genotyped donors, roughly 80% were placed in the genetic ancestry cluster associated with self-reported Caucasian donors. Using immunosequencing, the study profiled T cell repertoires from 500 to 800 subjects and related those repertoires to cytomegalovirus serostatus. In addition to the first cohort of about 650 subjects, a separate validation cohort of approximately 120 different subjects was used. An earlier analysis of around 580 of the donors used high-throughput TCR beta sequencing to judge whether each TCR beta V gene segment behaved as functional or pseudogenic. High-throughput TCR immunosequencing, statistical association of individual TCRs with disease status, and machine learning were combined to predict cytomegalovirus infection status. The study aimed to test whether cataloging public T cell receptors could reveal signatures of past pathogen exposure. HLA typing covered class I and class II loci at four-digit resolution. Five DR-DQ haplotypes were treated as single units for association and clustering because of strong linkage in the cohort. Alongside the repertoire data, information on donor age, sex, ethnicity and CMV serostatus was compiled. Among almost 400 genotyped donors of the cohort, an average of around 240,000 unique TCR beta nucleotide sequences were sequenced per donor, roughly 20% of them non-productive. A later genetic analysis took genome-wide SNP genotypes for about three fifths of the 666 donors and used that subset as a discovery cohort. The paper as a whole reports these results and caveats: A later analysis found that most CMV-associated TCR beta chains appeared HLA-restricted, with HLA associations seemingly driven largely by CMV exposure. When HLA alleles, especially DR and DQ, strongly co-occurred, TCR associations were difficult to assign to individual alleles. An earlier analysis of some 560 of the donors showed that most TCR beta V segments appeared in productive rearrangements either about 90% or about 30% of the time, which broadly matched IMGT annotations. A later genetic analysis associated a missense DCLRE1C variant with V-gene and J-gene trimming of TCR beta chains, and an independent cohort replicated the association. In a later analysis, over 15,000 TCR beta sequences were associated with specific HLA alleles at a false discovery rate of 0.05. While some public TCRs were present in many individuals, most TCR sequences turned up only very rarely across donors. Presence/absence analyses assumed roughly uniform sequencing depth across donors, an assumption that may not hold. The sequencing pipeline was judged likely to have produced a cluster of highly shared sequence variants as a technical artifact. HLA typing was unavailable for some donors at each locus, so association tests used only the typed subset. In a later analysis, the rate of TCR association differed among HLA loci, with DRB1 alleles having the most associated TCRs and HLA-C alleles having the fewest. Some IMGT-functional V segments, including TRBV6-2 and TRBV6-3, could not be distinguished by the 87-base-pair reads and were therefore excluded. A later analysis found that HLA-associated TCR beta chains were more clonally expanded and had lower generation probabilities than equally common non-associated chains. The study gave a list of under 200 TCR beta chains associated with cytomegalovirus. Correlated functional status among segregating V segments might reflect linkage disequilibrium, but an unknown experimental factor could not be ruled out. According to a later analysis, parvovirus B19, influenza, CMV and Epstein-Barr virus appeared linked to several top co-occurrence clusters. According to the authors, the approach could potentially be generalized to other disease states and immunological phenotypes. Because counts were too low, seventeen rarely observed V segments, including chromosome 9 orphons, were excluded from the earlier analysis of roughly 580 of the donors. A later genetic analysis reported fewer N-insertions in productive TCRs among donors in an Asian-associated ancestry cluster than the roughly 720-donor mean. Only TCR beta chains were sequenced in this cohort, and the absence of alpha or paired-chain data limited detectable features. Cytomegalovirus status was reported to be diagnosed by the classifier with high specificity and sensitivity in both the original and validation cohorts. A further reported finding was that TCR beta sequences accurately predicted the HLA-A and HLA-B alleles for most subjects in the first cohort. The only immune exposure information available for the cohort was CMV serostatus. A few of the identified cytomegalovirus-associated TCR beta chains were confirmed in vitro to be specific for cytomegalovirus antigens.

In total, more than 500 healthy bone marrow donors made up the cohort. At the time of sampling, every cohort member was nominally healthy, though immune exposures that went unrecorded were likely present. The donor was CMV seronegative and belonged to the group of over 300 seronegative cohort members. A peripheral blood sample was collected from each donor, and TCR beta sequencing was performed on peripheral blood mononuclear cells. Genomic DNA was extracted from the blood cell samples with the Qiagen DNeasy Blood Extraction Kit. This clone has just a few counts. The antigen this receptor binds is unknown. Base qualities are missing; no much larger clone stands one base away. Library generation was performed with the immunoSEQ multiplex PCR assay. A mixture of 60 forward primers for TCR Vbeta segments and 13 reverse primers for TCR Jbeta segments was used in the multiplex PCR. A multiplex PCR assay on genomic DNA amplified the CDR3 region of rearranged TCR beta genes. Amplified TCR beta libraries were sequenced as 87-base-pair reads on the Illumina HiSeq System. Concerning the study's data processing: Across the 600 to 700 repertoires, a later analysis counted 80 million or so unique TCR beta chains, about 10 million of which were shared by at least two donors. A nearest-neighbor algorithm error-corrected the raw reads and collapsed the reads into unique sequences, merging closely related sequences to remove PCR and sequencing errors. To assign V, D and J gene segments, CDR3 sequences were aligned to IMGT reference sequences. Each retained sequence needed at least a six-nucleotide match to both a V gene segment and a J gene segment. A rearrangement counted as productive if the CDR3 had no stop codons and remained in frame with V and J, and every other rearrangement counted as non-productive. Following IMGT convention, CDR3 was defined as the stretch from the second conserved V-encoded cysteine to the conserved J-encoded phenylalanine. The earlier analysis of approximately 590 of the donors excluded any sequence lacking an unambiguous match to a single V gene segment. In an earlier analysis of approximately 560 of the donors, a V segment was called functional when productive rearrangements were above 56.7%, and segregating when the standard deviation between donors exceeded 5%. A statistical classification framework was built for diagnosing cytomegalovirus status from the catalog of TCR beta chain sequences. In a later analysis, TCR nucleotide sequences were compared against IMGT/GENE-DB human TR gene sequences so that V and J genes could be assigned. In a later analysis, CDR3 sequences and most-parsimonious VDJ recombination scenarios were assigned using the TCRdist pipeline. A later analysis defined each TCR beta chain by its CDR3 amino acid sequence plus V-gene family, and excluded reads lacking a unique V-gene family. To address suspected cross-contamination and a sequencing artifact, a later analysis removed 450 to 700 highly shared, low-generation-probability nucleotide sequences. In a later analysis, a clonal expansion index for each public chain was calculated from normalized within-repertoire ranks of inferred template counts. Generation probabilities in a later analysis came from a VDJ recombination model fitted to out-of-frame rearrangements, and those results were checked against IGoR. In a later analysis, TCR-TCR, TCR-HLA and TCR-CMV co-occurrence was scored with hypergeometric tests, and a repertoire-size bias correction was applied to TCR pairs. False discovery rates were estimated in a later analysis by permuting HLA or CMV assignments 20 times. A later analysis grouped co-occurring TCRs with DBSCAN, adding TCRdist sequence similarity when clustering within HLA-allele-positive subsets. Repertoires with fewer than 30,000 or more than 120,000 public chains, plus five repertoires with anomalous nucleotide sharing, were excluded from co-occurrence clustering. TCRdb stores this immuneACCESS table with in-frame sequences only. Part of the clones is absent; in the studies checked, under half of the shortfall reflects unresolved V genes, and no reason is known for the rest. The V and J calls and the clone size are those of that table, but D and trimming were determined from the DNA. Present in this sample are about 190,000 clones, 65% to 85% of which were seen just once. The ten largest clones capture 1.5% to 2% of the sample.

Taken from the germline V gene, the CDR1 and CDR2 loops are SGDLS and YYNGEE. From cysteine to phenylalanine, the CDR3 is 15 amino acids long. Just CDR3 DNA is preserved here, 45 bases in frame from base 1. For this chain, trimming is 4 bases at the V end and 4 bases at the J end, and the number of junction bases without a gene match is 5. This TCR was sampled from a young man in good health and CMV-seronegative. The sample taken for sequencing was PBMCs. The chain uses TRBV9 and TRBJ2-1; 10 bases in the junction line up with TRBD2. The encoded CDR3 is CASSRTSGRYNEQFF. The DNA sequence is given as TGTGCCAGCAGCAGGACTAGCGGACGTTACAATGAGCAGTTCTTC.